The 9 T cell receptor beta chains below all came from one sample that was sequenced in a study of response to subunit inactivated influenza vaccine. From the RT-PCR reads, TCRdb called clonotypes with MiXCR, one entry per CDR3 protein. The top ten hold around 10% of the sample, which has hundreds of thousands of distinct CDR3 sequences, over 20% seen once. The material was PBMCs from blood, obtained 21 months after vaccination. These receptor sequences come from a man in his fifties or sixties who received an inactivated influenza vaccine.

This clonotype occurred many times. The V and J genes are TRBV20-1 and TRBJ2-1; 9 nucleotides agree with TRBD2. CDR3 length: 14 residues. V shed 5 bases, J shed 5 bases, and the junction held 7 bases outside the gene matches. Germline CDR1 reads DFQATT; CDR2 reads SNEGSKA (reference sequence). The CDR3 bases are TGCAGTGCTCAGCGGGGGGTTCCCAACAATGAGCAGTTCTTC. As protein: CSAQRGVPNNEQFF.

In this sample, this clonotype turned up a few times. The chain uses TRBV29-1 and TRBJ1-1; the D is unclear. The CDR3 has 13 amino acids. Trimming shortened V by 2 bases and J by 6 bases, and 13 bases separated the two germline ends. Germline CDR1 SQVTM, CDR2 ANQGSEA. In DNA, the CDR3 is TGCAGCGTTGAATACTCTGGGTGGGCTGAAGCTTTCTTT. It is translated as CSVEYSGWAEAFF.

The V and J genes are TRBV6-5 and TRBJ1-2; maybe TRBD1 (6 bases). This CDR3 is 15 amino acids long. Trimming shortened V by 3 bases and J by 6 bases, and 17 bases separated the two germline ends. Germline CDR1 and CDR2: MNHEY and SVGAGI. CDR3: CASSYVMGHTDGYTF. As DNA, the CDR3 is TGTGCCAGCAGTTATGTTATGGGACATACGGATGGCTACACCTTC.

This clonotype has only a few counts. The DNA for the CDR3 is TGCGCCAGCAGCCAAGATATTAGAGGGCGGGCAAACACCATATATTTT. This sequence encodes CASSQDIRGRANTIYF. The chain employs TRBV4-3 and TRBJ1-3, with unresolved D. The germline V gene encodes CDR1 LGHNA and CDR2 YSLEER. V was trimmed by 0 bases and J by 6 bases, leaving 15 bases between them. The CDR3 contains 16 residues.

In its sample, this clonotype was seen once. Likely a read error: the CDR3 ends without its conserved phenylalanine or tryptophan. The rearrangement uses TRBV7-2 and TRBJ2-5; weak D call: TRBD1 (6 bases). Trimming took 1 base from V and 5 from J, leaving 8 bases between them. Germline V gene data show CDR1 as SGHTA and CDR2 as FQGNSA. The CDR3 length is 13 residues. In DNA, the CDR3 is TGTGCCAGCAGCTTAGGGACAGCGGAGACCCAGTACTAC. Translated: CASSLGTAETQYY.

This clonotype came up many times. The genes are TRBV6-5 and TRBJ1-1; no reliable D call. The CDR3 extends over 13 amino acids. Trimming stripped 5 bases from V and 5 bases from J, with 12 bases between. CDR1 and CDR2 from the germline V gene are MNHEY and SVGAGI. In DNA form, the CDR3 reads TGTGCCAGCAGTACTGGACCAAGGACTGAAGCTTTCTTT. Translation: CASSTGPRTEAFF.

This chain joins TRBV6-1 and TRBJ2-7; D may be TRBD2 (6 bases). This CDR3 has 12 residues. V lost 2 bases and J lost 10, with 12 bases in between. Germline V gives CDR1 MNHNS, CDR2 SASEGT. CDR3 nucleotide sequence: TGTGCCAGCAGTGAATTGGGGGGTCCTCAGTACTTC. Protein product: CASSELGGPQYF.

This chain uses TRBV10-3 with TRBJ1-1, with 7 bases matching TRBD1. V dropped 5 bases and J dropped 4; count of bases not matched to a gene: 7. The CDR3 has 14 residues. Germline V CDR1 and CDR2: ENHRY, SYGVKD. CDR3 region: CAISRQGWGTEAFF. CDR3 DNA sequence: TGTGCCATCAGTCGACAGGGATGGGGCACTGAAGCTTTCTTT.

This clonotype has only a few counts. The chain employs TRBV5-1 and TRBJ1-6, with 9 bases fitting TRBD1. The CDR3 contains 14 residues. Germline assignment: CDR1 SGHRS and CDR2 YFSETQ. V lost 1 base, J lost 9 bases, and 2 bases stayed unmatched. CDR3 protein: CASSLWGQGSPLHF. The CDR3, as DNA: TGCGCCAGCAGCTTGTGGGGACAGGGTTCACCCCTCCACTTT.